In its sample, the clone carrying this TCR beta chain was seen a few times. Its cognate antigen is unknown. This CDR3 is also generated by other DNA sequences in the sample. The sample belongs to a study of beta chain features in type 1 diabetes. General observations from the study: VDJ junctions from patients with type 1 diabetes contained fewer insertions and more deletions. Researchers report that Type 1 diabetes patients had moderately but significantly shorter TCRB CDR3s across all four CD4+ subsets.

CDR3 length equals 11 residues. The germline V and J ends were trimmed by 0 bases and 9 bases, with 3 bases remaining between them. The germline V gene encodes CDR1 GTSNPN and CDR2 SVGIG (reference sequence). Of the isolated RNA, all was reverse transcribed, and so the sequenced material was expressed TCRB transcripts. Sequencing used immunoSEQ multiplex PCR; TCRdb keeps in-frame clones, though not all of them. Among over 600,000 clones listed, 9.5% to 15% were seen once. The chain recombines TRBV30 with TRBJ1-6; D is ambiguous. The source material was naive CD4+ T cells from blood. The sequence was obtained from a man aged 25-45 years with type 1 diabetes. The CDR3 DNA reads as TGTGCCTGGAGTGTGGGTTCACCCCTCCACTTT. This translates into CAWSVGSPLHF. The variable domain in full, with the rest retrieved from reference TRBV30 and TRBJ1-6, is SQTIHQWPATLVQPVGSPLSLECTVEGTSNPNLYWYRQAAGRGLQLLFYSVGIGQISSEVPQNLSASRPQDRQFILSSKKLLLSDSGFYLCAWSVGSPLHFGNGTRLTVT.